The 21 T cell receptor beta chains below come from one sample, sequenced in a study of radiotherapy plus CTLA-4 blockade in lung cancer. TCRdb's table, derived via immunoSEQ multiplex PCR, lists solely in-frame clones and lacks some. The sample has 62,000 or so clones, 79% seen once; the top ten hold roughly a tenth. The material sequenced was peripheral blood, taken from a patient treated with radiotherapy plus ipilimumab. These receptors all stem from a human donor with non-small cell lung cancer who had a complete response to radiotherapy plus ipilimumab.

The rearrangement uses TRBV2 and TRBJ2-2; perhaps D is TRBD1 or TRBD2 (5 bases each). Trimming shortened V by 6 bases and J by 5 bases, and 10 bases separated the two germline ends. Germline CDR1 is SNHLY and CDR2 is FYNNEI. The CDR3 covers 13 residues. In nucleotides, the CDR3 is TGTGCCAGCAGAGGGACCTCTACCGGGGAGCTGTTTTTT. As protein: CASRGTSTGELFF.

V and J are TRBV6-1 and TRBJ2-2; the D is unclear. Germline V gene data show CDR1 as MNHNS and CDR2 as SASEGT. The V end lost 6 bases, the J end lost 0 bases, and 11 bases lay between the germline ends. The CDR3 totals 15 residues. CDR3 protein: CASRSRTANTGELFF. The DNA of the CDR3 is TGTGCCAGCAGATCAAGGACGGCGAACACCGGGGAGCTGTTTTTT.

The gene calls are TRBV2 and TRBJ1-4; a weak D match, TRBD1 (5 bases). CDR3 length equals 17 residues. V shed 7 bases and J shed 0 bases, with 18 bases lying between them. Germline V lookup: CDR1 SNHLY, CDR2 FYNNEI. CDR3 bases: TGTGCCAGCACTAAGGAGTCGGGGGAAGCAACTAATGAAAAACTGTTTTTT. Its translation: CASTKESGEATNEKLFF.

The chain is built from TRBV29-1 and TRBJ2-3; D is unclear. Trimming cost V 4 bases and J 5 bases, with 4 bases left between them. The CDR3 loop spans 10 amino acids. CDR1 is SQVTM and CDR2 is ANQGSEA in the germline V gene. The CDR3 here is CSVGVDTQYF. Written as DNA, the CDR3 is TGCAGCGTTGGTGTAGATACGCAGTATTTT.

A note on this clone: Compared with germline, one end of the junction differs, possibly owing to a read error. DNA for the CDR3: TGTGCCAGCAGCACTCGGGGGGCGGGACTGGAGACTTTC. It encodes CASSTRGAGLETF. The chain links TRBV7-2 to TRBJ1-2; possibly TRBD1 for D (6 bases). Looked up from germline, CDR1 is SGHTA and CDR2 is FQGNSA. The CDR3 consists of 13 residues. Together with reference TRBV7-2 and TRBJ1-2, the CDR3 gives the full variable domain: GAGVSQSPSNKVTEKGKDVELRCDPISGHTALYWYRQSLGQGLEFLIYFQGNSAPDKSGLPSDRFSAERTGGSVSTLTIQRTQQEDSAVYLCASSTRGAGLETFGSGTRLTVV.

The chain links TRBV7-9 to TRBJ2-6; 7 bases line up with TRBD1. Germline CDR1 SEHNR, CDR2 FQNEAQ (reference sequence). J gave up 4 bases and V 3 bases, and 12 bases lay outside the gene matches. The CDR3 spans 18 residues. The CDR3 here is CASSFRTGRGSGANVLTF. As DNA, the CDR3 is TGTGCCAGCAGCTTTCGGACAGGCCGGGGATCCGGGGCCAACGTCCTGACTTTC.

The chain recombines TRBV7-8 with TRBJ2-7; 13 bases match TRBD2. CDR3 length: 19 amino acids. V was clipped by 5 bases and J by 0 bases; unmatched bases: 13. Germline V CDR1 and CDR2: SGHVS, FQNEAQ. CDR3 protein: CASSPGTSGLAGLSYEQYV. The CDR3 DNA is TGTGCCAGCAGCCCAGGGACGTCGGGACTAGCGGGACTCTCCTACGAGCAGTACGTC.

The rearrangement uses TRBV30 and TRBJ2-3; a possible D gene is TRBD2 (5 bases). Trimming removed 2 bases at V and 2 bases at J, with 14 bases between. This CDR3 has 15 amino acids. From germline, CDR1 is GTSNPN and CDR2 SVGIG (reference sequence). The CDR3 nucleotides read TGTGCCTGGAGTATGGGTAGCGCCTACACAGATACGCAGTATTTT. It yields the protein CAWSMGSAYTDTQYF. Full variable domain (missing parts from reference TRBV30 and TRBJ2-3): SQTIHQWPATLVQPVGSPLSLECTVEGTSNPNLYWYRQAAGRGLQLLFYSVGIGQISSEVPQNLSASRPQDRQFILSSKKLLLSDSGFYLCAWSMGSAYTDTQYFGPGTRLTVL.

The chain has TRBV10-2 and TRBJ2-2, with 10 bases aligning to TRBD1. Germline loops: CDR1 WSHSY, CDR2 SAAADI. The ends lost 10 bases at V and 4 bases at J; junction bases unmatched: 18. This CDR3 comprises 18 residues. The CDR3: CATSPGTGALIITGELFF. CDR3 DNA sequence: TGCGCCACCTCACCAGGGACAGGGGCCCTCATTATCACCGGGGAGCTGTTTTTT.

This chain joins TRBV19 and TRBJ1-4; D is possibly TRBD1 (5 bases). The CDR3 is 14 amino acids. The V end was cut by 10 bases, the J end by 5 bases, with 17 bases between. Germline CDR1 LNHDA, CDR2 SQIVND (reference sequence). The CDR3 is CATTPRAGNEKLFF. In nucleotides, the CDR3 is TGTGCCACCACCCCCCGGGCAGGGAATGAAAAACTGTTTTTT. Using reference TRBV19 and TRBJ1-4 for the parts outside the CDR3, the full variable domain is DGGITQSPKYLFRKEGQNVTLSCEQNLNHDAMYWYRQDPGQGLRLIYYSQIVNDFQKGDIAEGYSVSREKKESFPLTVTSAQKNPTAFYLCATTPRAGNEKLFFGSGTQLSVL.

V gene TRBV15 combines with J gene TRBJ2-3; D ambiguous. This CDR3 has 16 residues. The V gene's germline CDR1 is LNHNV and CDR2 YYDKDF (reference sequence). V lost 0 bases, J lost 0 bases, and 10 bases lay in between. This chain's CDR3 is CATSRDQIRSTDTQYF. The CDR3 nucleotides are TGTGCCACCAGCAGAGATCAAATCCGGAGCACAGATACGCAGTATTTT.

The rearrangement joins TRBV5-1 to TRBJ1-1; D gene ambiguous. The length of the CDR3 is 15 residues. Deletions cut 0 bases from V and 1 base from J, with 10 bases between. Germline V gene data show CDR1 as SGHRS and CDR2 as YFSETQ. CDR3 sequence (DNA): TGCGCCAGCAGCTTGGAACTCGGTCGGAACACTGAAGCTTTCTTT. Protein product: CASSLELGRNTEAFF.

The CDR3 sequence: CASSPGQGALWANVLTF. CDR3 nucleotide sequence: TGCGCCAGCAGTCCGGGCCAGGGGGCACTTTGGGCCAACGTCCTGACTTTC. The J gene is TRBJ2-6, the V gene TRBV5-1; 8 positions match TRBD1. CDR3 length: 17 amino acids. Trimming at V came to 5 bases and at J to 5 bases, leaving 12 bases not matched to a gene. Per the germline V gene, CDR1 is SGHRS and CDR2 is YFSETQ.

V usage is TRBV14 and J usage is TRBJ2-1, with D hard to call. The V end lost 4 bases, the J end lost 9 bases, and 10 bases lay between the germline ends. Germline loops: CDR1 SGHDN, CDR2 FVKESK. The CDR3 is 12 amino acids. Written as DNA, the CDR3 is TGTGCCAGCAGCCGACGGTTGGGTGAGCAGTTCTTC. As protein: CASSRRLGEQFF. The full variable domain, completed using reference TRBV14 and TRBJ2-1, is EAGVTQFPSHSVIEKGQTVTLRCDPISGHDNLYWYRRVMGKEIKFLLHFVKESKQDESGMPNNRFLAERTGGTYSTLKVQPAELEDSGVYFCASSRRLGEQFFGPGTRLTVL.

The CDR3 spells CASSPLSLNTEAFF. The DNA for the CDR3 is TGTGCCAGCTCACCACTCAGCCTGAACACTGAAGCTTTCTTT. The chain combines TRBV18 with TRBJ1-1; no reliable D call. This CDR3 spans 14 amino acids. CDR1 is KGHSH, CDR2 LQKENI, per germline. The ends were cut back, 1 base at V and 0 bases at J, with 6 bases in the middle. The full variable domain, its missing parts supplied by reference TRBV18 and TRBJ1-1, is NAGVMQNPRHLVRRRGQEARLRCSPMKGHSHVYWYRQLPEEGLKFMVYLQKENIIDESGMPKERFSAEFPKEGPSILRIQQVVRGDSAAYFCASSPLSLNTEAFFGQGTRLTVV.

Only one count was recorded for this clone. The chain employs TRBV7-2 and TRBJ2-2, with D perhaps TRBD2 (6 bases). The CDR3 consists of 15 residues. Trimming cost V 5 bases and J 5 bases, with 15 bases left between them. Germline V gene lookup returns CDR1 SGHTA and CDR2 FQGNSA. CDR3 DNA: TGTGCCAGCAGCCGATCCGGGGCGGGGACCGGGGAGCTGTTTTTT. Protein product: CASSRSGAGTGELFF.

The CDR3: CASRMGQGPNTEAFF. DNA of the CDR3: TGTGCCAGCAGGATGGGACAGGGGCCGAACACTGAAGCTTTCTTT. V and J are TRBV2 and TRBJ1-1, with 10 bases aligning to TRBD1. V dropped 6 bases and J dropped 1; count of bases not matched to a gene: 5. Germline CDR1 and CDR2: SNHLY and FYNNEI. The CDR3 loop spans 15 amino acids.

This sequence joins TRBV30 and TRBJ2-7; maybe TRBD1 (5 bases). The CDR3 totals 14 residues. Trimming removed 0 bases at V and 2 bases at J, with 11 bases between. Germline assignment: CDR1 GTSNPN and CDR2 SVGIG (reference sequence). In DNA, the CDR3 is TGTGCCTGGAGTGTAGGTCAGGGAACCTACGAGCAGTACTTC. Amino acid sequence: CAWSVGQGTYEQYF.

This clone is labeled large (0.1 to 1%). The genes are TRBV4-1 and TRBJ1-3; a weak D match, TRBD1 (6 bases). V lost 1 base and J 1 base, leaving 11 bases between the germline ends. The CDR3 is 16 residues long. Germline V lookup: CDR1 MGHRA, CDR2 YSYEKL. The CDR3 region is CASSQVSRGSGNTIYF. The CDR3 nucleotides are TGCGCCAGCAGCCAAGTGTCCAGGGGATCTGGAAACACCATATATTTT.

The CDR3 sequence is CSVVAGGVYGYTF. CDR3 sequence (DNA): TGCAGCGTTGTCGCCGGTGGGGTATATGGCTACACCTTC. The chain uses TRBV29-1 and TRBJ1-2; D is uncertain. Trimming shortened V by 4 bases and J by 5 bases, and 14 bases separated the two germline ends. CDR1 SQVTM and CDR2 ANQGSEA come from the germline V gene. The CDR3 runs 13 residues.

This clone was counted once. V is TRBV10-1 and J is TRBJ2-3; TRBD2 might be the D (7 bases). Per the germline V gene, CDR1 is WNHNN and CDR2 is SYGVQD (reference sequence). The V and J ends lost 3 bases and 4 bases respectively, with 14 bases between them. The CDR3 spans 15 residues. The CDR3 protein is CASSEMGGRADTQYF. CDR3 in DNA: TGCGCCAGCAGTGAAATGGGGGGGCGAGCAGATACGCAGTATTTT.